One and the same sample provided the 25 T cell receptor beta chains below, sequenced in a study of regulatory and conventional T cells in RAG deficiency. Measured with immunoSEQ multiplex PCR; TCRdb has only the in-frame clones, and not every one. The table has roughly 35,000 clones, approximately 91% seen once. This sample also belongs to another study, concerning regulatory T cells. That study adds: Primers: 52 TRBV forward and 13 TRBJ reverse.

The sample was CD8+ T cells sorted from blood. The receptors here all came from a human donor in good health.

CDR3 DNA: TGTGCCAGCAGTTTGAGACAGGTCGTTTTCGCTGATGGCTACACCTTC. Its translation: CASSLRQVVFADGYTF. The chain has TRBV28 and TRBJ1-2; TRBD1 might be the D (6 bases). The CDR3 contains 16 residues. Germline lookup yields CDR1 MDHEN and CDR2 SYDVKM. Trimming removed 3 bases at V and 6 bases at J, with 20 bases between.

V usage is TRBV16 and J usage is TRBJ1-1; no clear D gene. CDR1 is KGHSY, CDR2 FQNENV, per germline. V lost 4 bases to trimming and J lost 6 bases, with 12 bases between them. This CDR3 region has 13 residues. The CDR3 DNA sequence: TGTGCCAGCAGCCTCTCAGCCCATGCTGAAGCTTTCTTT. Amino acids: CASSLSAHAEAFF.

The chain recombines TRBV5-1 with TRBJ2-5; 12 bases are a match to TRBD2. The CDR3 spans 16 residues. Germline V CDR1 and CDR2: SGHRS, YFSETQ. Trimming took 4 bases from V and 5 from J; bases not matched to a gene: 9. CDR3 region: CASSVGLAGVGETQYF. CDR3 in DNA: TGCGCCAGCAGCGTGGGACTAGCGGGCGTGGGGGAGACCCAGTACTTC. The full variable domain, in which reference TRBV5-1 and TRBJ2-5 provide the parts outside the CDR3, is KAGVTQTPRYLIKTRGQQVTLSCSPISGHRSVSWYQQTPGQGLQFLFEYFSETQRNKGNFPGRFSGRQFSNSRSEMNVSTLELGDSALYLCASSVGLAGVGETQYFGPGTRLLVL.

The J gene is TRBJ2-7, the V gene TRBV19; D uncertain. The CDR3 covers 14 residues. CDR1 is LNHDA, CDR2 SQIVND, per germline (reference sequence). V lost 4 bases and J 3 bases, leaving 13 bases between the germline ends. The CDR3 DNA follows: TGTGCCAGTAGTAAGTCTCTGGAGCTCTACGAGCAGTACTTC. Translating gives CASSKSLELYEQYF. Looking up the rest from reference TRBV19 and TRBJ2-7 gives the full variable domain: DGGITQSPKYLFRKEGQNVTLSCEQNLNHDAMYWYRQDPGQGLRLIYYSQIVNDFQKGDIAEGYSVSREKKESFPLTVTSAQKNPTAFYLCASSKSLELYEQYFGPGTRLTVT.

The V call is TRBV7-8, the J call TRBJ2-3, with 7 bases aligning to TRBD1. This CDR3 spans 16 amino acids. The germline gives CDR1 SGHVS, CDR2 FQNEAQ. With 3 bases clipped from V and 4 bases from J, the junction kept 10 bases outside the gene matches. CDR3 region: CASSFYRGKKADTQYF. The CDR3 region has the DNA TGTGCCAGCAGCTTTTACAGGGGAAAAAAGGCAGATACGCAGTATTTT.

CDR3 residues: CASKARGRTDTQYF. CDR3 in DNA: TGTGCCAGCAAGGCCAGGGGACGCACAGATACGCAGTATTTT. V and J are TRBV28 and TRBJ2-3; possible D gene TRBD1, 6 bases. This CDR3 region has 14 residues. Germline CDR1 is MDHEN and CDR2 is SYDVKM. V lost 7 bases and J 1 base, leaving 12 bases between the germline ends.

The CDR3 bases are TGTGCCAGCAAGAGTGGCTACACCTTC. This encodes CASKSGYTF. V is TRBV2 and J is TRBJ1-2; D is unresolved. Trimming removed 7 bases at V and 7 bases at J, with 4 bases between. This CDR3 has 9 residues. Germline CDR1 and CDR2: SNHLY and FYNNEI. Full variable domain (remainder filled in from reference TRBV2 and TRBJ1-2): EPEVTQTPSHQVTQMGQEVILRCVPISNHLYFYWYRQILGQKVEFLVSFYNNEISEKSEIFDDQFSVERPDGSNFTLKIRSTKLEDSAMYFCASKSGYTFGSGTRLTVV.

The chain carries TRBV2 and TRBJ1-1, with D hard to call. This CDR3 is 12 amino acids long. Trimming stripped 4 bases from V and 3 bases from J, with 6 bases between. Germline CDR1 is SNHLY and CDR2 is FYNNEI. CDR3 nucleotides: TGTGCCAGCAGTGCGAGGGACACTGAAGCTTTCTTT. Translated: CASSARDTEAFF.

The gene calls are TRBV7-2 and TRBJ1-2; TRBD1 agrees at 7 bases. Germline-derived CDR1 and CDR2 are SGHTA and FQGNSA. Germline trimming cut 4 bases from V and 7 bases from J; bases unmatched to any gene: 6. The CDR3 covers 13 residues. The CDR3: CASSSRQGVGYTF. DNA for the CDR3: TGTGCCAGCAGCTCACGACAGGGAGTTGGCTACACCTTC.

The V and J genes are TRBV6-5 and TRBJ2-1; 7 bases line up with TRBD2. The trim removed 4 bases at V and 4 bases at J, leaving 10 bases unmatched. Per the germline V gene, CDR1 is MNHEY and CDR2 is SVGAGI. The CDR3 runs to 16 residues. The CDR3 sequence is CASSSPSGAIYNEQFF. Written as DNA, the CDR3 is TGTGCCAGCAGTTCCCCCAGCGGGGCCATTTACAATGAGCAGTTCTTC.

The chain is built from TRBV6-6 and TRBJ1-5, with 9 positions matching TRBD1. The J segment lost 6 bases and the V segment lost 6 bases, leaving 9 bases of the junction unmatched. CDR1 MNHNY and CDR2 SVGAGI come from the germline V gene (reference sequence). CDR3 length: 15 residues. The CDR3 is CASRHGGQGGQPQHF. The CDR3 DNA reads TGTGCCAGCAGACACGGGGGACAGGGTGGTCAGCCCCAGCATTTT.

CDR3 bases: TGTGCCAGCAGTGAAGCGCGTCCAGGCATTGACAAGCAGTACTTC. Amino acid sequence: CASSEARPGIDKQYF. The chain carries TRBV2 and TRBJ2-7; D gene unclear. The CDR3 runs 15 residues. Germline CDR1 reads SNHLY; CDR2 reads FYNNEI. Trimming cost V 0 bases and J 8 bases, with 17 bases left between them.

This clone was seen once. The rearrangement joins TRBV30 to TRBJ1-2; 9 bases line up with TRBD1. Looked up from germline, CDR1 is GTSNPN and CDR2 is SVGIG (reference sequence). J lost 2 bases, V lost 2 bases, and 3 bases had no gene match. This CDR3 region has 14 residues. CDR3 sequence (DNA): TGTGCCTGGAGTCCCGGACAGGGGAACTATGGCTACACCTTC. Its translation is CAWSPGQGNYGYTF.

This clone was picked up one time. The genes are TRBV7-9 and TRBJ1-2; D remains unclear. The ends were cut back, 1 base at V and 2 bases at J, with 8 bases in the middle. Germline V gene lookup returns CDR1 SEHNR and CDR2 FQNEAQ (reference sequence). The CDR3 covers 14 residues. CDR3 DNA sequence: TGTGCCAGCAGCTTAGGAGTATCGAACTATGGCTACACCTTC. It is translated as CASSLGVSNYGYTF.

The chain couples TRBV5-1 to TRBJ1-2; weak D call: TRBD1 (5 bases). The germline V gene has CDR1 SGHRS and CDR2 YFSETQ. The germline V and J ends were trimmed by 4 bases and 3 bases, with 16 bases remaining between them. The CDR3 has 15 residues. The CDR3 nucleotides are TGCGCCAGCAGCCCGTTTAGGGGAGAGGACTATGGCTACACCTTC. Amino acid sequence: CASSPFRGEDYGYTF. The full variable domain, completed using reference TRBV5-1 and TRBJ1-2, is KAGVTQTPRYLIKTRGQQVTLSCSPISGHRSVSWYQQTPGQGLQFLFEYFSETQRNKGNFPGRFSGRQFSNSRSEMNVSTLELGDSALYLCASSPFRGEDYGYTFGSGTRLTVV.

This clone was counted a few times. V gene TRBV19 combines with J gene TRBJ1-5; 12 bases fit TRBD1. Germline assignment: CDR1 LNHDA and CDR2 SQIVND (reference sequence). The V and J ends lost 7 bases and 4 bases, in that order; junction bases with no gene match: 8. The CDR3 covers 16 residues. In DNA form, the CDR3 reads TGTGCCAGTACCCCCTGGGACAGGGGGCTTAATCAGCCCCAGCATTTT. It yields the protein CASTPWDRGLNQPQHF.

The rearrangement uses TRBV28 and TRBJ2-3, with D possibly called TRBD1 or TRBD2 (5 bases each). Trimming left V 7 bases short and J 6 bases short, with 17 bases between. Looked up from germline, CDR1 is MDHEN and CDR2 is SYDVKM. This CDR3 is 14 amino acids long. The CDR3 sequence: CASTMTAEGDTQYF. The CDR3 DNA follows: TGTGCCAGCACCATGACCGCAGAGGGGGATACGCAGTATTTT.

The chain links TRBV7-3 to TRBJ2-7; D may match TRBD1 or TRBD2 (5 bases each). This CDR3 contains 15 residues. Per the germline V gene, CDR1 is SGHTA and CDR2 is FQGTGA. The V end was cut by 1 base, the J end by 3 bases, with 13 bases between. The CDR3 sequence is CASSLIGTVIYEQYF. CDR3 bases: TGTGCCAGCAGCTTAATTGGGACGGTGATCTACGAGCAGTACTTC.

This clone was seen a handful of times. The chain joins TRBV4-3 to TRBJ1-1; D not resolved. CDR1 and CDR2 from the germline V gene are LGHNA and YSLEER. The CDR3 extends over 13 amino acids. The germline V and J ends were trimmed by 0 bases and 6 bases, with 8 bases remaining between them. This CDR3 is CASSQDVISEAFF. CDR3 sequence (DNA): TGCGCCAGCAGCCAAGATGTCATCTCTGAAGCTTTCTTT.

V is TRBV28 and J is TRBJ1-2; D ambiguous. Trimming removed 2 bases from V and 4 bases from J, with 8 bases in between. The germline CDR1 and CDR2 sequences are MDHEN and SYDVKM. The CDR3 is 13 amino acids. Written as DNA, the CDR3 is TGTGCCAGCAGTTTACCCCCTTCCTATGGCTACACCTTC. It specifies CASSLPPSYGYTF.

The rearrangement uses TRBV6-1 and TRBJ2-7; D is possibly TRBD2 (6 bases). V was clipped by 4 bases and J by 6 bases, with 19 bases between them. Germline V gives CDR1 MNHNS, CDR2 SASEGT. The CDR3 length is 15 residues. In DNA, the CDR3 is TGTGCCAGCAGTGTGTATCTGGGGCGGGGCCGCGAGCAGTACTTC. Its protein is CASSVYLGRGREQYF.

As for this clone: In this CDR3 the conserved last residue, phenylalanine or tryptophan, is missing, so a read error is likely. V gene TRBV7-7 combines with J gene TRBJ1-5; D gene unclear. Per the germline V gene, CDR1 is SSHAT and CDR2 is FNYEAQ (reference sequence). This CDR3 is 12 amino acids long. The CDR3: CASSLADQPQHS. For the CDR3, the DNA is TGTGCTAGCAGCTTAGCAGATCAGCCCCAGCATTCT.

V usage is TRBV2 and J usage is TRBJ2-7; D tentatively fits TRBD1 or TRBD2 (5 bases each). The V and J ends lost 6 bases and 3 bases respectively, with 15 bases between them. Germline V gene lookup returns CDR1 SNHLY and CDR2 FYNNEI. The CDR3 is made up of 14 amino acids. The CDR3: CASSGLRGYYEQYF. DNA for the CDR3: TGTGCCAGCAGCGGACTGAGGGGATACTACGAGCAGTACTTC.

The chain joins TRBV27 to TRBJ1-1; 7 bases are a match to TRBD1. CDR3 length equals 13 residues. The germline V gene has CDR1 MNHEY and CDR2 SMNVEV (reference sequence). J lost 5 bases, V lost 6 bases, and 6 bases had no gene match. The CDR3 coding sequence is TGTGCCAGCAGCGTAGACAGGGAGACTGAAGCTTTCTTT. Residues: CASSVDRETEAFF.

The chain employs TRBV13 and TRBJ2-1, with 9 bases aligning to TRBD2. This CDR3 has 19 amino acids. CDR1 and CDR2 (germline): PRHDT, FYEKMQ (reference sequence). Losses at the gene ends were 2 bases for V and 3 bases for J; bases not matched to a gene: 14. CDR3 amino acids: CASSLRPPAGGIIYNEQFF. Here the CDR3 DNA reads TGTGCCAGCAGCTTACGCCCCCCAGCGGGAGGTATAATCTACAATGAGCAGTTCTTC. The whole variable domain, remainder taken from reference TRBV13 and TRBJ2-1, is AAGVIQSPRHLIKEKRETATLKCYPIPRHDTVYWYQQGPGQDPQFLISFYEKMQSDKGSIPDRFSAQQFSDYHSELNMSSLELGDSALYFCASSLRPPAGGIIYNEQFFGPGTRLTVL.